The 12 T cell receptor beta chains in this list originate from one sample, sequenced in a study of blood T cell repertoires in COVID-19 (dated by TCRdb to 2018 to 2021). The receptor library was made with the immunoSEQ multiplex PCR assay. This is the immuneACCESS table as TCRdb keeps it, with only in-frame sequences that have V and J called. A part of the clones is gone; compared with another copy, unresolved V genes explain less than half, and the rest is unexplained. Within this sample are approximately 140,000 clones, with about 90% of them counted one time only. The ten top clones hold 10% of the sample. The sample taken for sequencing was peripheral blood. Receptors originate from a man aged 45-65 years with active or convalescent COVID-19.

The CDR3 DNA is TGTGCCAGCAGTCCTGACGGGGTGCGTAACTATGGCTACACCTTC. It encodes CASSPDGVRNYGYTF. This chain links TRBV27 with TRBJ1-2; D ambiguous. CDR3 size: 15 residues. Trimming removed 5 bases from V and 1 base from J, with 14 bases in between. CDR1 and CDR2 (germline): MNHEY, SMNVEV (reference sequence).

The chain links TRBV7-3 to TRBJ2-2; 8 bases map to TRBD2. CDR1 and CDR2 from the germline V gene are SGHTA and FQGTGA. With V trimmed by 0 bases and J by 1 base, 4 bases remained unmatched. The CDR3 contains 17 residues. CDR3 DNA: TGTGCCAGCAGCTTAACGTTCACTAGCGGGAACACCGGGGAGCTGTTTTTT. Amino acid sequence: CASSLTFTSGNTGELFF.

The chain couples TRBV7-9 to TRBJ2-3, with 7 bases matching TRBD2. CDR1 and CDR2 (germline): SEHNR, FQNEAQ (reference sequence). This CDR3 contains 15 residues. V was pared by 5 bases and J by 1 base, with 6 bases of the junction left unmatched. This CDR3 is CASSRTGGGTDTQYF. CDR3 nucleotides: TGTGCCAGCAGCAGGACGGGAGGCGGCACAGATACGCAGTATTTT. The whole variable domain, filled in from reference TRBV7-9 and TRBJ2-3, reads DTGVSQNPRHKITKRGQNVTFRCDPISEHNRLYWYRQTLGQGPEFLTYFQNEAQLEKSRLLSDRFSAERPKGSFSTLEIQRTEQGDSAMYLCASSRTGGGTDTQYFGPGTRLTVL.

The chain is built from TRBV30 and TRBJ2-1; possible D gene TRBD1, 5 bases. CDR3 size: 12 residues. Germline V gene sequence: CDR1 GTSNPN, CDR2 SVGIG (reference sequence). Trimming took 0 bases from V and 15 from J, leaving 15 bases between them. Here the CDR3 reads CAWSVQTAGGFF. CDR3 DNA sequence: TGTGCCTGGAGTGTACAGACAGCCGGTGGGTTCTTC. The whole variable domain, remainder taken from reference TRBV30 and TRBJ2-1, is SQTIHQWPATLVQPVGSPLSLECTVEGTSNPNLYWYRQAAGRGLQLLFYSVGIGQISSEVPQNLSASRPQDRQFILSSKKLLLSDSGFYLCAWSVQTAGGFFGPGTRLTVL.

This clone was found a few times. CDR3 nucleotides: TGCGCCAGCAGCCTACAGCCCAACTATGGCTACACCTTC. This translates into CASSLQPNYGYTF. The chain carries TRBV4-1 and TRBJ1-2; D remains ambiguous. The CDR3 is 13 amino acids. Trimming took off 4 bases at V and 2 bases at J, with 8 bases between the two ends. In germline, CDR1 is MGHRA, CDR2 YSYEKL.

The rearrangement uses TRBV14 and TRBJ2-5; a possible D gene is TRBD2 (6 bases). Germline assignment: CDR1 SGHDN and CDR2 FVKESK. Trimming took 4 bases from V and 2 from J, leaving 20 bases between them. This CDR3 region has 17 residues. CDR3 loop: CASSRNRPGLPQETQYF. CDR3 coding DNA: TGTGCCAGCAGCCGCAATCGTCCGGGACTTCCGCAAGAGACCCAGTACTTC.

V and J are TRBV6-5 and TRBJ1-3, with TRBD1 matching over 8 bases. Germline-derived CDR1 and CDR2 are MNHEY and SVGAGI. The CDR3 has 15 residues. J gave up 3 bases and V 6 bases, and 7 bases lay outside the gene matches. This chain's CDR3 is CASSPDRGGGNTIYF. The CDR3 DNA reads TGTGCCAGCAGCCCAGACAGGGGAGGTGGAAACACCATATATTTT.

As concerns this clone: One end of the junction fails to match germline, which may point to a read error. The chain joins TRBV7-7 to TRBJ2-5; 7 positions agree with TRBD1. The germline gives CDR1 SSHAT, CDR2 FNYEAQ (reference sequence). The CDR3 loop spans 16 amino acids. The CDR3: CASSLGRGIRQETQYF. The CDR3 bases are TGTGCTAGCAGCTTAGGCAGGGGGATACGCCAAGAGACCCAGTACTTC.

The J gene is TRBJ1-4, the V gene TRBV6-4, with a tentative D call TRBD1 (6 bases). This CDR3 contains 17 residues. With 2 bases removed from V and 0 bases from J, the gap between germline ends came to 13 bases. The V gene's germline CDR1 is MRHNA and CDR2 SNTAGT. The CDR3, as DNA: TGTGCCAGCAGTGACACAGACAGGATGACAACTAATGAAAAACTGTTTTTT. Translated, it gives CASSDTDRMTTNEKLFF.

CDR3 residues: CASSLGAGVLYNEQFF. Here the CDR3 DNA reads TGTGCCAGCAGCTTAGGAGCGGGAGTACTCTACAATGAGCAGTTCTTC. This chain joins TRBV7-2 and TRBJ2-1; 8 nucleotides align to TRBD2. This CDR3 has 16 residues. Trimming at V came to 1 base and at J to 3 bases, leaving 5 bases not matched to a gene. Per germline, CDR1 SGHTA and CDR2 FQGNSA. The variable domain in full, completed from reference TRBV7-2 and TRBJ2-1, reads GAGVSQSPSNKVTEKGKDVELRCDPISGHTALYWYRQSLGQGLEFLIYFQGNSAPDKSGLPSDRFSAERTGGSVSTLTIQRTQQEDSAVYLCASSLGAGVLYNEQFFGPGTRLTVL.

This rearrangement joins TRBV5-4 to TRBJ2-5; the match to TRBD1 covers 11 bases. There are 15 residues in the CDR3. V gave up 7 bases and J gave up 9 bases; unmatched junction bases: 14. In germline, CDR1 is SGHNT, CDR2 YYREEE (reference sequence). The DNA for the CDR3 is TGTGCCAGCGGACAGGCGGGGACAGGGGGGATGTCCCAGTACTTC. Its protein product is CASGQAGTGGMSQYF. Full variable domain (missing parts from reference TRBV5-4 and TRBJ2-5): ETGVTQSPTHLIKTRGQQVTLRCSSQSGHNTVSWYQQALGQGPQFIFQYYREEENGRGNFPPRFSGLQFPNYSSELNVNALELDDSALYLCASGQAGTGGMSQYFGPGTRLLVL.

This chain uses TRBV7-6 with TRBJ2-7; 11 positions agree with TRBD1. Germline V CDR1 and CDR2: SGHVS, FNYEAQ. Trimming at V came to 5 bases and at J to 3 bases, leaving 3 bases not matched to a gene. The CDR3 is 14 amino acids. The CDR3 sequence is CASSRDRGFYEQYF. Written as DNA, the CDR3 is TGTGCCAGCAGCCGGGACAGGGGGTTCTACGAGCAGTACTTC.